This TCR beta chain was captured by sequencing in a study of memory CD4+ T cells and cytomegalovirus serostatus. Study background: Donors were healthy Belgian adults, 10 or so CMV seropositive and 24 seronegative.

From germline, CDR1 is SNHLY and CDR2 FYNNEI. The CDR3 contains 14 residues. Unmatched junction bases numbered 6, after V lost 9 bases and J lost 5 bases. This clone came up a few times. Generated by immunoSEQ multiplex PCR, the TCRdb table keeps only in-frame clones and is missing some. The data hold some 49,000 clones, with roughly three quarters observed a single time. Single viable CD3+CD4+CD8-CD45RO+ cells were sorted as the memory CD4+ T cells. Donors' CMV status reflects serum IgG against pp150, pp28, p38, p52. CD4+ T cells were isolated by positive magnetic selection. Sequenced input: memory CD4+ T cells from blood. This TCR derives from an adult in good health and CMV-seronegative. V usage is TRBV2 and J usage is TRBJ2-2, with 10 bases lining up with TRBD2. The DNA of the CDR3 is TGTGCCAGGACACTAGCGGGGCGGACCGGGGAGCTGTTTTTT. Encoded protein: CARTLAGRTGELFF.